This TCR beta chain appears in the sequencing data of a study of blood T cell repertoires in COVID-19. Study-wide background: Material from acute and convalescent COVID-19 was sourced from the United States, Italy and Spain. T cells, B-cell-depleted T cells, or PBMCs provided the cDNA or gDNA that served as material.

Seattle patients were enrolled while actively infected and followed longitudinally. Original methodology: By means of reference gene primer amplification, nucleated cell counts were estimated. The table came from immunoSEQ multiplex PCR; TCRdb's copy has only in-frame clones and leaves some out. The DNA gave D and trimming, while V, J and clone size come from that table. The table records fewer than 350,000 clones, 89% of them present only once. This CDR3 contains 12 residues. CDR1 and CDR2 from the germline V gene are SEHNR and FQNEAQ (reference sequence). Trimming removed 4 bases from V and 4 bases from J, with 4 bases in between.

The receptor's source is a woman in her fifties or sixties with COVID-19, enrolled during active disease. What was sequenced was peripheral blood. This chain joins TRBV7-9 and TRBJ1-4; no clear D gene. The CDR3 protein is CASSSLNEKLFF. CDR3 sequence (DNA): TGTGCCAGCAGCTCCCTTAATGAAAAACTGTTTTTT.